This TCR beta chain was sequenced during a study of cytomegalovirus exposure and HLA in healthy donors. Turning to the study itself: The study's early data release held roughly 91 million unique TCRs from HLA-typed donors. Study-wide results and limits: There were some public TCRs occurring in many donors, but most TCR sequences were rare. Most CMV-associated TCR beta chains were later found to appear HLA-restricted. When a later analysis compared HLA-associated TCR beta chains with equally common others, the HLA-associated chains turned out to be more clonally expanded and to have lower generation probabilities.

This clone was recorded a few times. What it recognizes is unknown. The germline CDR1 and CDR2 sequences are SGHAT and FQNNGV. V lost 1 base and J lost 0, with 3 bases in between. The CDR3 is 13 amino acids. Amplification used 60 Vbeta primers and 13 Jbeta primers. Clones were sequenced by immunoSEQ multiplex PCR, and TCRdb holds only the in-frame ones, with some missing. The sample includes some 110,000 clones, over 60% of them seen just once. This sequence joins TRBV11-2 and TRBJ1-1; D is ambiguous. The sequenced sample was PBMCs. This receptor was obtained from a woman between 35 and 50 years old in good health and CMV-seropositive. For the CDR3, the DNA is TGTGCCAGCAGCTTAGTAGTGAACACTGAAGCTTTCTTT. Translation: CASSLVVNTEAFF. The complete variable domain, with remaining parts taken from reference TRBV11-2 and TRBJ1-1, reads EAGVAQSPRYKIIEKRQSVAFWCNPISGHATLYWYQQILGQGPKLLIQFQNNGVVDDSQLPKDRFSAERLKGVDSTLKIQPAKLEDSAVYLCASSLVVNTEAFFGQGTRLTVV.